This T cell receptor (beta chain) was captured in a study of STAT5B mutations in CD4+ large granular lymphocyte leukemia. Method: immunoSEQ multiplex PCR; TCRdb's copy keeps in-frame clones and lacks some. This table has 30,000 or so clones, under 85% appearing once. The V gene's germline CDR1 is SGHRS and CDR2 YFSETQ. V was clipped by 3 bases and J by 5 bases; unmatched bases: 7. The CDR3 has 14 residues. This sequence originates from a human donor in good health. The sequencing input was CD4+ T cells from blood buffy coats. The chain couples TRBV5-1 to TRBJ2-7; TRBD2 matches 8 bases. The CDR3 sequence is CASSSIAGLDEQYF. The CDR3 DNA follows: TGCGCCAGCAGCTCCATAGCGGGACTAGACGAGCAGTACTTC. Supplemented by reference TRBV5-1 and TRBJ2-7, the full variable domain reads KAGVTQTPRYLIKTRGQQVTLSCSPISGHRSVSWYQQTPGQGLQFLFEYFSETQRNKGNFPGRFSGRQFSNSRSEMNVSTLELGDSALYLCASSSIAGLDEQYFGPGTRLTVT.